These T cell receptor beta chains were read from a single sample in a study of T-cell reconstitution after alpha-beta-depleted transplantation in children. TCRdb reprocessed the PCR reads with MiXCR, giving one entry per CDR3 protein. The sample yields over 400,000 distinct CDR3 sequences, 12% seen once. Sequencing was performed on PBMCs from the stem cell graft donor, taken from the stem cell graft. The receptor set was obtained from a human donor who donated a stem cell graft to a child with combined immunodeficiency. Both conserved end residues are part of each CDR3. A D gene is named only where the DNA matches it firmly. Size values are once, few and many counts, or a class for expanded clones, and some rows have none.

V	J	D	length	size	DNA	CDR3
TRBV20-1	TRBJ2-3	.	13	.	TGCAGTGCTAGAGAAACGTTAGGGAATACGCAGTATTTT	CSARETLGNTQYF
TRBV12-3/TRBV12-4	TRBJ1-1	.	12	few	TGTGCCAGCAGTTTCGGCACCGCTGAAGCTTTCTTT	CASSFGTAEAFF
TRBV6-2/TRBV6-3	TRBJ2-6	.	15	.	TGTGCCAGCAGTACCAGGGTATCTGGGGCCAACGTCCTGACTTTC	CASSTRVSGANVLTF
TRBV11-2	TRBJ2-7	TRBD1	16	few	TGTGCCAGCAGCTCTCACCGGGACAGGGTGTTCTACGAGCAGTACTTC	CASSSHRDRVFYEQYF
TRBV12-3/TRBV12-4	TRBJ1-6	.	13	few	TGTGCCAGCACTACGGGGGTAGGATCACCCCTCCACTTT	CASTTGVGSPLHF
TRBV7-3	TRBJ2-1	TRBD2	16	.	TGTGCCAGCAGCTTATCGGGGGCTAGCGGGAGAAATGAGCAGTTCTTC	CASSLSGASGRNEQFF
TRBV12-3/TRBV12-4	TRBJ2-1	TRBD1	15	few	TGTGCCAGCAGTCCACAGGACAGGGGGCCCAAAGGGCAGTTCTTC	CASSPQDRGPKGQFF
TRBV7-6	TRBJ2-1	.	18	.	TGTGCCAGCAGCTTAGAGGGGGGGGTCTCCAGCTCCTACAATGAGCAGTTCTTC	CASSLEGGVSSSYNEQFF
TRBV7-8	TRBJ2-1	.	18	few	TGTGCCAGCAGCTTAGCGGGTCTTCGGCAGAGCTCCTACAATGAGCAGTTCTTC	CASSLAGLRQSSYNEQFF
TRBV6-1	TRBJ1-5	.	16	.	TGTGCCAGCAGTCCCCTAAGGACAGAGGAGAATCAGCCCCAGCATTTT	CASSPLRTEENQPQHF
TRBV18	TRBJ2-7	.	17	.	TGTGCCAGCTCACCGAAACCGACACCCGGAGGATACTACGAGCAGTACTTC	CASSPKPTPGGYYEQYF
TRBV12-3/TRBV12-4	TRBJ2-1	.	15	few	TGTGCCAGCAGTTCCCCGGGGCGGGCCTACAATGAGCAGTTCTTC	CASSSPGRAYNEQFF
TRBV7-2	TRBJ2-3	.	16	few	TGTGCCAGCAGCACCCACGGAGGGAGTGGGTCAGATACGCAGTATTTT	CASSTHGGSGSDTQYF
TRBV29-1	TRBJ2-7	.	11	many	TGCAGCGTTGGGGACCTTTACGAGCAGTACTTC	CSVGDLYEQYF
TRBV6-1	TRBJ1-2	.	11	few	TGTGCCAGCCGGGCCGCGGGTGGCTACACCTTC	CASRAAGGYTF
TRBV4-1	TRBJ2-1	.	17	once	TGCGCCAGCAGCCAAGAAGCTGGAACTGAGGTTTGTTATGAGCAGTTCTTC	CASSQEAGTEVCYEQFF
TRBV7-6	TRBJ1-2	TRBD1	17	.	TGTGCCAGCAGCACCGGTGGCGGGACAGGAATAAACTATGGCTACACCTTC	CASSTGGGTGINYGYTF
TRBV29-1	TRBJ2-5	TRBD1	14	.	TGCAGCGTAGAGCGACAGGGGGCGGGAGAGACCCAGTACTTC	CSVERQGAGETQYF
TRBV28	TRBJ2-7	.	13	.	TGTGCCAGCAGTTCCATGACAGCTTACGAGCAGTACTTC	CASSSMTAYEQYF
TRBV12-3/TRBV12-4	TRBJ2-7	.	12	.	TGTGCCAGCAGTTTCACCTTCTACGAGCAGTACTTC	CASSFTFYEQYF
TRBV2	TRBJ1-5	.	14	.	TGTGCCAGCAGTTGGCAGGGCTACAATCAGCCCCAGCATTTT	CASSWQGYNQPQHF
TRBV5-1	TRBJ2-1	.	16	.	TGCGCCAGCAGATCCCCCGACATTAGGGGCCACAATGAGCAGTTCTTC	CASRSPDIRGHNEQFF
TRBV7-2	TRBJ2-7	TRBD2	14	.	TGTGCCAGCAGCTTAGAACTAGCGGGAGACGAGCAGTACTTC	CASSLELAGDEQYF
TRBV5-6	TRBJ2-7	.	15	few	TGTGCCAGCAGCTTGTGGGGGGCAGCGCCTACCGAGCAGTACTTC	CASSLWGAAPTEQYF
TRBV12-3/TRBV12-4	TRBJ1-1	.	11	many	TGTGCCAGCAGTTTTACTGGGGAAGCTTTCTTT	CASSFTGEAFF
TRBV6-2/TRBV6-3	TRBJ1-5	TRBD1	15	once	TGTGCCAGCAGACGCGGACAGGGGGGTTGGCAGCCCCAGCATTTT	CASRRGQGGWQPQHF
TRBV9	TRBJ1-5	.	15	.	TGTGCCAGCAGCGTAGGACAATATAGCAATCAGCCCCAGCATTTT	CASSVGQYSNQPQHF
TRBV11-2	TRBJ2-7	TRBD1	16	few	TGTGCCAGCAGCTCCCTTGAGGGACAGGGAAGAAGAGAGCAGTACTTC	CASSSLEGQGRREQYF